This T cell receptor beta chain was found in a study of blood T cell repertoires in COVID-19. Here immunoSEQ multiplex PCR was the method, and the copy in TCRdb shows in-frame clones only, minus some. This table holds over 250,000 clones, 80% to 90% found once. This CDR3 comprises 15 residues. The germline CDR1 and CDR2 sequences are SGHRS and YFSETQ. The V segment lost 4 bases and the J segment 3 bases; nucleotides outside the gene matches: 5. The chain has TRBV5-1 and TRBJ2-3; 10 nucleotides agree with TRBD2. Sequencing was performed on peripheral blood. This receptor was identified in a woman aged 45-65 years who had recovered from COVID-19. The chain's CDR3 is CASSRTSGATDTQYF. The CDR3 bases are TGCGCCAGCAGCCGCACTAGCGGGGCGACAGATACGCAGTATTTT.